The 30 T cell receptor beta chains below were found in one sample sequenced in a study of immune heterogeneity within non-small cell lung tumors. Template material for each sample was about 0.55 ug of bulk tumor genomic DNA. Several biopsies were spaced far apart within each primary tumor and obtained as surgery took place. The study enrolled patients with untreated, newly diagnosed non-small cell lung cancer who underwent curative surgery. Multiplex PCR with 32 V and 13 J primers amplified TCR beta CDR3. Each CDR3 protein is one row after TCRdb ran MiXCR on the multiplex PCR reads. The table has 2,800 or so distinct CDR3 sequences, approximately 48% seen once. The sequencing sample was made of lung tumor tissue. The origin of the receptors is a woman aged 55-69 years with non-small cell lung cancer.

The chain links TRBV28 to TRBJ2-7; unclear D gene. With 5 bases removed from V and 6 bases from J, the gap between germline ends came to 8 bases. CDR1 and CDR2 from the germline V gene are MDHEN and SYDVKM. CDR3 size: 11 residues. Written as DNA, the CDR3 is TGTGCCAGCAGTCCATCTGGCGAGCAGTACTTC. It encodes CASSPSGEQYF.

By frequency in the sample, this clonotype is large (0.1 to 1%). The rearrangement joins TRBV9 to TRBJ2-7, with D possibly matching TRBD2 (5 bases). The germline gives CDR1 SGDLS, CDR2 YYNGEE. CDR3 size: 14 residues. Trimming took off 4 bases at V and 3 bases at J, with 14 bases between the two ends. For the CDR3, the DNA is TGTGCCAGCAGCCCCGGGGTCAGCGGCTACGAGCAGTACTTC. Its protein product is CASSPGVSGYEQYF.

The rearrangement joins TRBV20-1 to TRBJ2-2, with D unclear. Trimming removed 5 bases from V and 4 bases from J, with 11 bases in between. The CDR3 runs to 13 residues. In germline, CDR1 is DFQATT, CDR2 SNEGSKA (reference sequence). As DNA, the CDR3 is TGCAGTGCTTGGGCACGAGCCACCGGGGAGCTGTTTTTT. Residues: CSAWARATGELFF.

In its sample, this clonotype was seen once. The CDR3 is CASSLDVASNSPLHF. CDR3 coding DNA: TGTGCCAGCAGCTTAGATGTGGCCTCCAATTCACCCCTCCACTTT. The rearrangement joins TRBV7-9 to TRBJ1-6; no reliable D call. Trimming removed 1 base from V and 7 bases from J, with 11 bases in between. This CDR3 has 15 amino acids. CDR1 SEHNR and CDR2 FQNEAQ come from the germline V gene (reference sequence).

The rearrangement links TRBV30 to TRBJ1-4, with 7 bases identical to TRBD1. The CDR3 contains 13 residues. CDR1 and CDR2 from the germline V gene are GTSNPN and SVGIG (reference sequence). V was clipped by 5 bases and J by 10 bases; unmatched bases: 10. The DNA of the CDR3 is TGTGCCTGGGGGGACAGTTCAGTGGTAAAACTGTTTTTT. It is translated as CAWGDSSVVKLFF.

The J gene is TRBJ2-7, the V gene TRBV7-9; D remains ambiguous. Germline CDR1 SEHNR, CDR2 FQNEAQ (reference sequence). Trimming took 1 base from V and 0 from J, leaving 10 bases between them. This CDR3 contains 15 residues. CDR3 loop: CASSLESSSSYEQYF. In DNA, the CDR3 is TGTGCCAGCAGCTTAGAATCGTCCAGCTCCTACGAGCAGTACTTC.

This clonotype showed up just a few times. The chain recombines TRBV30 with TRBJ2-2; 7 bases agree with TRBD1. CDR1 and CDR2 from the germline V gene are GTSNPN and SVGIG (reference sequence). CDR3 length: 14 amino acids. Germline trimming cut 3 bases from V and 2 bases from J; bases unmatched to any gene: 3. The CDR3 loop reads CAWRTGLNTGELFF. CDR3 in DNA: TGTGCCTGGAGGACAGGGCTAAACACCGGGGAGCTGTTTTTT. Using reference TRBV30 and TRBJ2-2 for the parts outside the CDR3, the full variable domain is SQTIHQWPATLVQPVGSPLSLECTVEGTSNPNLYWYRQAAGRGLQLLFYSVGIGQISSEVPQNLSASRPQDRQFILSSKKLLLSDSGFYLCAWRTGLNTGELFFGEGSRLTVL.

The V and J genes are TRBV20-1 and TRBJ2-7; D not resolved. V gave up 2 bases and J gave up 2 bases, with 10 bases separating them. Germline loops: CDR1 DFQATT, CDR2 SNEGSKA (reference sequence). The CDR3 contains 13 residues. The CDR3 here is CSARIPNPYEQYF. The CDR3 DNA reads as TGCAGTGCTAGAATACCCAACCCCTACGAGCAGTACTTC.

The chain employs TRBV7-8 and TRBJ2-7; 10 bases align to TRBD2. Germline values: CDR1 SGHVS, CDR2 FQNEAQ. Losses at the gene ends were 2 bases for V and 2 bases for J; bases not matched to a gene: 6. The length of the CDR3 is 16 residues. DNA of the CDR3: TGTGCCAGCAGCTTACCCTCTAGCGGGGGAACCTACGAGCAGTACTTC. It translates to CASSLPSSGGTYEQYF.

The J gene is TRBJ2-5, the V gene TRBV12-3 or TRBV12-4, with TRBD1 as a possible D gene (6 bases). This CDR3 has 14 residues. The V end was cut by 0 bases, the J end by 3 bases, with 8 bases between. The CDR3 bases are TGTGCCAGCAGTTTAGCGAACAGGGAAGAGACCCAGTACTTC. Residues: CASSLANREETQYF.

The rearrangement joins TRBV24-1 to TRBJ2-7; no definite D call. Germline V gives CDR1 KGHDR, CDR2 SFDVKD. Trimming removed 1 base from V and 2 bases from J, with 8 bases in between. The CDR3 loop spans 14 amino acids. This CDR3 reads CATSDFNSPYEQYF. The CDR3, as DNA: TGTGCCACCAGTGATTTTAACAGCCCCTACGAGCAGTACTTC.

This chain connects TRBV7-9 to TRBJ2-6; perhaps TRBD1 as D (5 bases). Germline CDR1 reads SEHNR; CDR2 reads FQNEAQ (reference sequence). There are 18 residues in the CDR3. The V end was cut by 7 bases, the J end by 0 bases, with 19 bases between. For the CDR3, the DNA is TGTGCCAGCAACCCGACGGCAGGGATCGGCTCTGGGGCCAACGTCCTGACTTTC. It yields the protein CASNPTAGIGSGANVLTF.

The CDR3 loop is CASSFERDGRELFF. CDR3 in DNA: TGCGCCAGCAGCTTCGAGCGGGATGGTCGGGAGCTGTTTTTT. This chain links TRBV5-1 with TRBJ2-2, with 7 bases matching TRBD2. The CDR3 is made up of 14 amino acids. Germline V gives CDR1 SGHRS, CDR2 YFSETQ. Losses at the gene ends were 2 bases for V and 9 bases for J; bases not matched to a gene: 7.

This chain joins TRBV27 and TRBJ1-2; TRBD1 might be the D (6 bases). V was trimmed by 6 bases and J by 7 bases, leaving 21 bases between them. CDR3 length: 15 amino acids. The germline V gene encodes CDR1 MNHEY and CDR2 SMNVEV (reference sequence). The CDR3 loop is CASSGLTGFAGGYTF. CDR3 DNA sequence: TGTGCCAGCAGCGGACTTACAGGGTTTGCGGGTGGCTACACCTTC.

The gene calls are TRBV6-2 or TRBV6-3 and TRBJ1-6; D gene uncertain. V dropped 4 bases and J dropped 6 bases, with 13 bases sitting between them. This CDR3 is 15 amino acids long. The germline V gene has CDR1 MNHEY and CDR2 SVGEGT. The CDR3, as DNA: TGTGCCAGCAGTTTGCGGGGTCTCATTAATTCACCCCTCCACTTT. Translation: CASSLRGLINSPLHF.

Details on this clonotype: A read error may account for a junction end that differs from germline. The genes are TRBV12-3 or TRBV12-4 and TRBJ1-3, with D maybe TRBD1 (5 bases). The CDR3 contains 14 residues. CDR3 loop: CASTKTEAGSTIYF. The CDR3, as DNA: TGTGCCAGCACCAAGACAGAGGCTGGAAGCACCATATATTTT.

This clonotype was counted a few times. The genes are TRBV27 and TRBJ2-7; D ambiguous. Germline V gene sequence: CDR1 MNHEY, CDR2 SMNVEV (reference sequence). V dropped 5 bases and J dropped 2 bases, with 4 bases sitting between them. The CDR3 has 11 amino acids. CDR3 amino acids: CASSPPYEQYF. Here the CDR3 DNA reads TGTGCCAGCAGTCCTCCCTACGAGCAGTACTTC.

The CDR3 spells CASSIVGDGLSNLHF. CDR3 sequence (DNA): TGTGCCAGTAGTATAGTGGGAGACGGCCTATCGAACCTCCACTTT. The chain is built from TRBV19 and TRBJ1-6; unclear D gene. Germline assignment: CDR1 LNHDA and CDR2 SQIVND (reference sequence). Trimming took off 1 base at V and 15 bases at J, with 19 bases between the two ends. The length of the CDR3 is 15 residues.

This clonotype was counted between two and nine times. The chain uses TRBV18 and TRBJ1-2, with a possible D match to TRBD1 (6 bases). V was shortened by 3 bases and J by 4 bases, with 18 bases between the two germline ends. Germline CDR1 is KGHSH and CDR2 is LQKENI. The CDR3 sequence is 16 residues long. The CDR3 nucleotides read TGTGCCAGCTCACCGGGACAAATTGATATGGGCTATGGCTACACCTTC. This encodes CASSPGQIDMGYGYTF.

A word on this clonotype: Being one base from a much bigger clone, this may be a read error. The CDR3 sequence is CASILTGQGIHEQYF. Here the CDR3 DNA reads TGTGCCAGCATTTTAACAGGACAGGGTATACACGAGCAGTACTTC. This chain joins TRBV6-5 and TRBJ2-7; 8 nucleotides agree with TRBD1. Germline CDR1 MNHEY, CDR2 SVGAGI. The ends lost 7 bases at V and 5 bases at J; junction bases unmatched: 13. CDR3 length: 15 residues.

To note about this clonotype: This may be a read error: a much more frequent sequence differs by one nucleotide. The J gene is TRBJ2-1, the V gene TRBV13; 7 bases map to TRBD1. The V gene's germline CDR1 is PRHDT and CDR2 FYEKMQ (reference sequence). V was pared by 5 bases and J by 9 bases, with 4 bases of the junction left unmatched. This CDR3 comprises 12 residues. The CDR3 nucleotides read TGTGCCAGCAGCGAACAGGGGAGTGAGCAGTTCTTC. It translates to CASSEQGSEQFF.

This clonotype appeared a few times. The rearrangement links TRBV28 to TRBJ2-7, with 8 bases aligning to TRBD1. V gave up 2 bases and J gave up 7 bases; unmatched junction bases: 7. CDR3 size: 14 residues. In germline, CDR1 is MDHEN, CDR2 SYDVKM. The CDR3, as DNA: TGTGCCAGCAGTTTAGCCGGGACAGGAGGGGAGCAGTACTTC. This gives the protein CASSLAGTGGEQYF.

This clonotype came up a few times. CDR3 bases: TGTGCCACCAGAGTCGACAGGGGTCTGGGTGAAGCTTTCTTT. Residues: CATRVDRGLGEAFF. The gene calls are TRBV15 and TRBJ1-1; 8 bases fit TRBD1. Germline CDR1 and CDR2: LNHNV and YYDKDF (reference sequence). Trimming removed 6 bases from V and 7 bases from J; junction bases left unmatched: 10. The CDR3 length is 14 residues. The whole variable domain, filled in from reference TRBV15 and TRBJ1-1, reads DAMVIQNPRYQVTQFGKPVTLSCSQTLNHNVMYWYQQKSSQAPKLLFHYYDKDFNNEADTPDNFQSRRPNTSFCFLDIRSPGLGDTAMYLCATRVDRGLGEAFFGQGTRLTVV.

V is TRBV5-1 and J is TRBJ2-2; D call uncertain. The CDR3 is 13 residues long. The V gene's germline CDR1 is SGHRS and CDR2 YFSETQ. Deletions cut 1 base from V and 6 bases from J, with 7 bases between. Here the CDR3 DNA reads TGCGCCAGCAGCTTGAGGATGCCCGGGGAGCTGTTTTTT. Its protein product is CASSLRMPGELFF.

The chain combines TRBV20-1 with TRBJ2-1; perhaps TRBD2 as D (6 bases). The V end lost 2 bases, the J end lost 3 bases, and 11 bases lay between the germline ends. Germline CDR1 and CDR2: DFQATT and SNEGSKA (reference sequence). The CDR3 runs to 14 residues. CDR3 amino acids: CSARTSRYYNEQFF. The CDR3 DNA reads as TGCAGTGCTAGAACTAGCAGATACTACAATGAGCAGTTCTTC.

The CDR3 DNA is TGTGCCAGCAGCTTAGGAGACGCCTATGGCTACACCTTC. Protein: CASSLGDAYGYTF. V and J are TRBV11-1 and TRBJ1-2; D uncertain. Germline V gives CDR1 SGHAT, CDR2 FQDESV (reference sequence). Trimming took 1 base from V and 4 from J, leaving 7 bases between them. This CDR3 is 13 amino acids long.

This clonotype is large within its sample. This chain uses TRBV7-2 with TRBJ2-7, with D possibly TRBD2 on 5 matching bases. Trimming removed 1 base at V and 4 bases at J, with 11 bases between. CDR3 length equals 14 residues. From germline, CDR1 is SGHTA and CDR2 FQGNSA. The CDR3 region is CASSLDSSGYEQYF. The CDR3, as DNA: TGTGCCAGCAGCTTAGACTCCTCGGGGTACGAGCAGTACTTC.

The chain is built from TRBV7-8 and TRBJ2-3; D possibly corresponds to TRBD2 (6 bases). Germline CDR1 and CDR2: SGHVS and FQNEAQ. Between the trimmed V and J ends, which lost 6 bases and 4 bases, there was a span of 26 bases. This CDR3 region has 18 residues. For the CDR3, the DNA is TGTGCCAGCAGATCCCTGGCCCGCGCCGGGACTCCACCAGATACGCAGTATTTT. Translation gives CASRSLARAGTPPDTQYF. The complete variable domain, with remaining parts taken from reference TRBV7-8 and TRBJ2-3, reads GAGVSQSPRYKVAKRGQDVALRCDPISGHVSLFWYQQALGQGPEFLTYFQNEAQLDKSGLPSDRFFAERPEGSVSTLKIQRTQQEDSAVYLCASRSLARAGTPPDTQYFGPGTRLTVL.

The table lists this clonotype with a few counts. The chain has TRBV20-1 and TRBJ2-7; 11 nucleotides line up with TRBD2. In germline, CDR1 is DFQATT, CDR2 SNEGSKA (reference sequence). This CDR3 spans 16 amino acids. After removal of 6 bases from V and 0 bases from J, the junction contained 10 bases not matched to a gene. DNA of the CDR3: TGCAGTGCCCCCGTTAGCGGGAGGGCCGTCTCCTACGAGCAGTACTTC. The encoded protein is CSAPVSGRAVSYEQYF.

This rearrangement joins TRBV29-1 to TRBJ2-2, with D possibly being TRBD2 (6 bases). V dropped 4 bases and J dropped 6 bases, with 12 bases sitting between them. The length of the CDR3 is 13 residues. Looked up from germline, CDR1 is SQVTM and CDR2 is ANQGSEA. The CDR3 nucleotides read TGCAGCGTTGGAGGGACTCTGGCCGGGGAGCTGTTTTTT. Translating gives CSVGGTLAGELFF.